This T cell receptor (beta chain) was found in a study of control samples from healthy donors and cancer patients. This CDR3 region has 14 residues. CDR1 and CDR2 from the germline V gene are LNHDA and SQIVND (reference sequence). V lost 3 bases to trimming and J lost 3 bases; unmatched junction nucleotides: 4. TCRdb's copy holds only in-frame clones and misses some; the assay was immunoSEQ multiplex PCR. The data contain about 110,000 clones, roughly 79% of them singletons. This chain links TRBV19 with TRBJ2-7, with 8 bases aligning to TRBD1. The material sequenced was blood. The TCR was taken from a man aged 18-30 years in good health. CDR3 nucleotides: TGTGCCAGTAGTATCGGACAGGGCCGCTACGAGCAGTACTTC. Translating gives CASSIGQGRYEQYF. Complete variable domain (other parts from reference TRBV19 and TRBJ2-7): DGGITQSPKYLFRKEGQNVTLSCEQNLNHDAMYWYRQDPGQGLRLIYYSQIVNDFQKGDIAEGYSVSREKKESFPLTVTSAQKNPTAFYLCASSIGQGRYEQYFGPGTRLTVT.